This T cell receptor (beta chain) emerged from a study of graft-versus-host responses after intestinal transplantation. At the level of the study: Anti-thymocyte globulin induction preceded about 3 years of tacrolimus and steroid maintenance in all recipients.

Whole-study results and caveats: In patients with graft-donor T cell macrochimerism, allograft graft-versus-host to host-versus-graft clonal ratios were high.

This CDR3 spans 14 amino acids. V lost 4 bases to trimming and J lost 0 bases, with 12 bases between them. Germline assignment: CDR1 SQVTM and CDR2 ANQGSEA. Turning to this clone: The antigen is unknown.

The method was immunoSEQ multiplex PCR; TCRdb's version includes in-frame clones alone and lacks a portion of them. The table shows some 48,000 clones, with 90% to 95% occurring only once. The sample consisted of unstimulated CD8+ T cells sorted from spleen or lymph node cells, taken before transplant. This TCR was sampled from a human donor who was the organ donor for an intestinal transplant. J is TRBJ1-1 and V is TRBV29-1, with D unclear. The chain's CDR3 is CSVAGESVNTEAFF. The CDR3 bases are TGCAGCGTTGCCGGTGAATCAGTGAACACTGAAGCTTTCTTT.